These 15 T cell receptor beta chains originate from one sample sequenced in a study of neurological immune-mediated disorders. In TCRdb, the 5' RACE reads were re-called with MiXCR into one record per CDR3 protein. The table lists 80,000 or so distinct CDR3 sequences, roughly 9.9% of them singletons. The sample consisted of PBMCs. The receptors shown here come from a man between 50 and 59 years old in good health.

This chain links TRBV24-1 with TRBJ2-7, with D unclear. Germline V gene lookup returns CDR1 KGHDR and CDR2 SFDVKD. Trimming took 3 bases from V and 2 from J, leaving 7 bases between them. The CDR3 is 13 amino acids. The CDR3 sequence: CATSDEVTYEQYF. DNA of the CDR3: TGTGCCACCAGTGATGAGGTAACCTACGAGCAGTACTTC.

This clonotype has at least ten counts. The chain recombines TRBV27 with TRBJ1-3; D gene uncertain. The CDR3 totals 14 residues. The germline V gene encodes CDR1 MNHEY and CDR2 SMNVEV (reference sequence). V lost 0 bases and J 7 bases, leaving 10 bases between the germline ends. DNA of the CDR3: TGTGCCAGCAGTTTATCCTTAAGTGGCAACACCATATATTTT. Its translation is CASSLSLSGNTIYF.

This clonotype was detected many times. The V and J genes are TRBV21-1 and TRBJ2-3; the listed D gene, TRBD2, was not tested against the DNA. TRBV21-1 is a known pseudogene. The CDR3 has 21 residues. CDR3 sequence: CASSKEERGLAGSGPPDTQYF. For the CDR3, the DNA is TGTGCCAGCAGCAAAGAGGAAAGGGGACTAGCGGGTTCGGGACCTCCAGATACGCAGTATTTT.

The table lists this clonotype with many counts. The J gene is TRBJ2-3, the V gene TRBV10-2; 8 bases align to TRBD2. The V gene's germline CDR1 is WSHSY and CDR2 SAAADI. CDR3 size: 14 residues. Losses at the gene ends were 6 bases for V and 6 bases for J; bases not matched to a gene: 8. The DNA of the CDR3 is TGCGCCAGCAGAACAGCGGGGGCACGGGATACGCAGTATTTT. This sequence encodes CASRTAGARDTQYF.

The chain recombines TRBV7-9 with TRBJ2-7; D unresolved. Germline V gives CDR1 SEHNR, CDR2 FQNEAQ (reference sequence). The CDR3 contains 16 residues. V dropped 5 bases and J dropped 0 bases, with 17 bases sitting between them. CDR3 in amino acids: CASSPTLDPSSYEQYF. The CDR3 region has the DNA TGTGCCAGCAGCCCGACTTTGGACCCAAGCTCCTACGAGCAGTACTTC.

This clonotype was counted many times. The genes are TRBV29-1 and TRBJ2-7; the match to TRBD2 covers 7 bases. Germline V gives CDR1 SQVTM, CDR2 ANQGSEA. The CDR3 is 17 amino acids. Unmatched junction bases numbered 23, after V lost 7 bases and J lost 5 bases. The CDR3 loop is CSAIGAEGGRALNEQYF. As DNA, the CDR3 is TGCAGCGCCATCGGGGCCGAGGGAGGGAGGGCCCTCAACGAGCAGTACTTC.

This clonotype was counted many times. The chain is built from TRBV6-2 or TRBV6-3 and TRBJ1-1; tentatively, D is TRBD1 (5 bases). CDR3 length: 13 amino acids. Trimming removed 5 bases from V and 9 bases from J, with 16 bases in between. CDR1 and CDR2 (germline): MNHEY, SVGEGT. CDR3 protein: CASSNPGQGQAFF. CDR3 nucleotides: TGTGCCAGCAGTAACCCCGGCCAGGGCCAAGCTTTCTTT.

In this sample, this clonotype turned up many times. The chain employs TRBV29-1 and TRBJ1-2; D is uncertain. The V and J ends lost 4 bases and 8 bases respectively, with 23 bases between them. This CDR3 has 15 residues. Germline V lookup: CDR1 SQVTM, CDR2 ANQGSEA. Here the CDR3 DNA reads TGCAGCGTTGCGCAGGCCTCCGGGAGGCTGGAGGGCTACACCTTC. Amino acids: CSVAQASGRLEGYTF.

V gene TRBV18 combines with J gene TRBJ1-5; D unclear. The ends were cut back, 2 bases at V and 2 bases at J, with 7 bases in the middle. The CDR3 is 14 amino acids. Germline CDR1 and CDR2: KGHSH and LQKENI. Here the CDR3 DNA reads TGTGCCAGCTCACCAGGCAGATGCAATCAGCCCCAGCATTTT. This gives the protein CASSPGRCNQPQHF.

This clonotype was observed at least ten times. The chain combines TRBV25-1 with TRBJ2-3; D call uncertain. Trimming shortened V by 1 base and J by 2 bases, and 10 bases separated the two germline ends. The CDR3 has 15 residues. CDR1 is MGHDK, CDR2 SYGVNS, per germline. CDR3 DNA: TGTGCCAGCAGTGAATTAGAGCGAACCACAGATACGCAGTATTTT. It specifies CASSELERTTDTQYF. The variable domain in full, with the rest retrieved from reference TRBV25-1 and TRBJ2-3, is EADIYQTPRYLVIGTGKKITLECSQTMGHDKMYWYQQDPGMELHLIHYSYGVNSTEKGDLSSESTVSRIRTEHFPLTLESARPSHTSQYLCASSELERTTDTQYFGPGTRLTVL.

This clonotype was counted at least ten times. The chain combines TRBV5-1 with TRBJ2-6; TRBD1 is a possible D gene (6 bases). Germline lookup yields CDR1 SGHRS and CDR2 YFSETQ. Trimming took off 5 bases at V and 4 bases at J, with 10 bases between the two ends. The CDR3 spans 14 residues. The CDR3 DNA reads as TGCGCCAGCAGACAGGGAGACGGGGCCAACGTCCTGACTTTC. Amino acids: CASRQGDGANVLTF. Drawing the rest from reference TRBV5-1 and TRBJ2-6, the complete variable domain is KAGVTQTPRYLIKTRGQQVTLSCSPISGHRSVSWYQQTPGQGLQFLFEYFSETQRNKGNFPGRFSGRQFSNSRSEMNVSTLELGDSALYLCASRQGDGANVLTFGAGSRLTVL.

This clonotype was detected ten times or more. The chain carries TRBV5-5 and TRBJ1-1; the match to TRBD1 covers 9 bases. The CDR3 covers 18 residues. With 1 base clipped from V and 0 bases from J, the junction kept 10 bases outside the gene matches. CDR1 and CDR2 from the germline V gene are SGHKS and YYEKEE (reference sequence). The CDR3 DNA sequence: TGTGCCAGCAGCTTGTTTTTGCGACAGGGGGTCATGAACACTGAAGCTTTCTTT. As protein: CASSLFLRQGVMNTEAFF.

At least ten counts were recorded for this clonotype. The rearrangement links TRBV28 to TRBJ2-3; 8 positions agree with TRBD2. Trimming cost V 6 bases and J 6 bases; bases outside gene matches: 17. The V gene's germline CDR1 is MDHEN and CDR2 SYDVKM. This CDR3 spans 17 amino acids. CDR3 amino acids: CASSPRGYRGGQDTQYF. The DNA for the CDR3 is TGTGCCAGCAGCCCGCGGGGGTACCGGGGGGGCCAGGATACGCAGTATTTT.

There are many counts of this clonotype. The chain employs TRBV7-2 and TRBJ2-1; the match to TRBD2 covers 8 bases. CDR1 is SGHTA and CDR2 is FQGNSA in the germline V gene. This CDR3 spans 15 amino acids. J was trimmed by 6 bases and V by 6 bases; bases with no gene match: 10. The DNA of the CDR3 is TGTGCCAGCAGTAAAACGGGGGGGCGGGGCAATGAGCAGTTCTTC. This translates into CASSKTGGRGNEQFF. Variable domain in full (rest from reference TRBV7-2 and TRBJ2-1): GAGVSQSPSNKVTEKGKDVELRCDPISGHTALYWYRQSLGQGLEFLIYFQGNSAPDKSGLPSDRFSAERTGGSVSTLTIQRTQQEDSAVYLCASSKTGGRGNEQFFGPGTRLTVL.

This clonotype appeared many times. This chain links TRBV20-1 with TRBJ2-1; D might be TRBD1 (6 bases). The V gene's germline CDR1 is DFQATT and CDR2 SNEGSKA (reference sequence). V was pared by 5 bases and J by 0 bases, with 14 bases between. The CDR3 covers 15 residues. CDR3 protein: CSAPTGSFSYNEQFF. The CDR3 DNA reads as TGCAGTGCTCCTACAGGGTCGTTCTCCTACAATGAGCAGTTCTTC.